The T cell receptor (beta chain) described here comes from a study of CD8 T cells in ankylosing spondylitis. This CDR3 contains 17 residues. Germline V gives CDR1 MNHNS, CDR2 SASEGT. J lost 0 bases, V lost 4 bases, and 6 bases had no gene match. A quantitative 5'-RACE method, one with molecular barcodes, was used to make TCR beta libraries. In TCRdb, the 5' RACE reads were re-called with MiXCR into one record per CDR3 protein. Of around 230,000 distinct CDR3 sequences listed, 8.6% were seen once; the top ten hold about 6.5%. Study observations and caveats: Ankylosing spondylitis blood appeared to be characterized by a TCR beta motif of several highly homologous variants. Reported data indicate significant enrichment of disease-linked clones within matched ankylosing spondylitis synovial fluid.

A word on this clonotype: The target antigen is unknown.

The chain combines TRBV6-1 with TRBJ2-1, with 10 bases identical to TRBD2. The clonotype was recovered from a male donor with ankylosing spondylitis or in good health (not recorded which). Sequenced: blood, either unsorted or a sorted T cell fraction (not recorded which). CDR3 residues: CASSGLAGDSSYNEQFF. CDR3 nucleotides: TGTGCCAGCAGTGGCCTAGCGGGGGACAGCTCCTACAATGAGCAGTTCTTC.